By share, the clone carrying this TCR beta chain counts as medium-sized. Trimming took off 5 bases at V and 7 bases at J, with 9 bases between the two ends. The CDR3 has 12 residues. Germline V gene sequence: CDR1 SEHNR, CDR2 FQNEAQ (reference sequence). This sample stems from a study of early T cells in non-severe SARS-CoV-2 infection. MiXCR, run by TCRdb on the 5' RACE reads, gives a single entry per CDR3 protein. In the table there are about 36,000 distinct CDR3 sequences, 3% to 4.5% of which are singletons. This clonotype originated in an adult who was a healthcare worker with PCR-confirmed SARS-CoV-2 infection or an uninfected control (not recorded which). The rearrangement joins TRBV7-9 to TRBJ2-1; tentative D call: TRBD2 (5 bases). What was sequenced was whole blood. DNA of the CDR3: TGTGCCAGCAGCCAACTAGTTAATGAGCAGTTCTTC. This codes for CASSQLVNEQFF. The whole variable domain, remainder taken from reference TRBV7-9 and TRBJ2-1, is DTGVSQNPRHKITKRGQNVTFRCDPISEHNRLYWYRQTLGQGPEFLTYFQNEAQLEKSRLLSDRFSAERPKGSFSTLEIQRTEQGDSAMYLCASSQLVNEQFFGPGTRLTVL.